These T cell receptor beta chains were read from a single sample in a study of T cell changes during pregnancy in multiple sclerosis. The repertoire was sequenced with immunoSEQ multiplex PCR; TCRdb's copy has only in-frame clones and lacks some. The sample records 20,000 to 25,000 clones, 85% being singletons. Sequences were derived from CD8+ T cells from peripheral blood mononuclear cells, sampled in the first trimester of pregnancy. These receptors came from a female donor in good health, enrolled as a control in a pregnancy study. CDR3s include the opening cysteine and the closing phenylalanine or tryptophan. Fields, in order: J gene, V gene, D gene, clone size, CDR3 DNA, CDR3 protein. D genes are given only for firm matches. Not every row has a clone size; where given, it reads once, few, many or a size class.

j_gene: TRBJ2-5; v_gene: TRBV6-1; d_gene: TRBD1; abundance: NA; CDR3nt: TGTGCCAGCAGCGGCGGGACAGGGGTGGAGACCCAGTACTTC; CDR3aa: CASSGGTGVETQYF
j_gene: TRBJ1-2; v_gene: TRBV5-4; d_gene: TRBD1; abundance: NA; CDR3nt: TGTGCCAGCAGCTTCTATTTTTGGACAGGGAGTGGCTACACCTTC; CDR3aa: CASSFYFWTGSGYTF
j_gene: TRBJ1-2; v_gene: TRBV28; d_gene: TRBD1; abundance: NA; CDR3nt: TGTGCCAGCAGTCCCACGACAGGGGGCCGGCGTGGCTACACCTTC; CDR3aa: CASSPTTGGRRGYTF
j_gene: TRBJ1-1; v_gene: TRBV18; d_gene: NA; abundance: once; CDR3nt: TGTGCCAGCTCACCTAACAGGAACACTGAAGCTTTCTTT; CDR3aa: CASSPNRNTEAFF
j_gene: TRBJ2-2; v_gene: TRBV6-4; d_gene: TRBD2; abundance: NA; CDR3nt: TGTGCCAGCAGCCCAGTCGGGACTACCTCCGGGGAGCTGTTTTTT; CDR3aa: CASSPVGTTSGELFF
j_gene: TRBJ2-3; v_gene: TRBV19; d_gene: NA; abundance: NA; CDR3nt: TGTGCCAGCAGCGGAGCGCCTAGCACAGATACGCAGTATTTT; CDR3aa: CASSGAPSTDTQYF
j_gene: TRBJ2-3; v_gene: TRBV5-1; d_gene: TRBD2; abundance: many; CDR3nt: TGCGCCAGCAGCTTGGAGAGACTAGCCGGGGATACGCAGTATTTT; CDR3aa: CASSLERLAGDTQYF
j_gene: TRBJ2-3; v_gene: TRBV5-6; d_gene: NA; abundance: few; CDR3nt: TGTGCCAGCAGCTCGTTGATAGACAGGGGAGGGGACAGCACAGATACGCAGTATTTT; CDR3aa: CASSSLIDRGGDSTDTQYF
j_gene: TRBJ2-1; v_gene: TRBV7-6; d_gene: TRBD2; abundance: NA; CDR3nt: TGTGCCAGCAGCTTAGGCGGGGGGGCCTACAATGAGCAGTTCTTC; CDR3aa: CASSLGGGAYNEQFF
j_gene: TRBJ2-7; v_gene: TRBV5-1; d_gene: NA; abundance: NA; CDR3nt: TGCGCCAGCAGCTTGGCGGGAGTTTACGAGCAGTACTTC; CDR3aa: CASSLAGVYEQYF
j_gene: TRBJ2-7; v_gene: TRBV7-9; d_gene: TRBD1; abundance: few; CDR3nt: TGTGCCAGCAGCTTCCGGGACAGGGGGATGGAGCAGTACTTC; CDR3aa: CASSFRDRGMEQYF
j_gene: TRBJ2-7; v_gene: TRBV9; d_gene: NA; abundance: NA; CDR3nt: TGTGCCAGCAGCGCGGGGGGCGGGGACGAGCAGTACTTC; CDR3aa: CASSAGGGDEQYF
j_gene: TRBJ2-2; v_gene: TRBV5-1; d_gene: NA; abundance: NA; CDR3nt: TGCGCCAGCAGCTTGCAGGGAATTAGGGAGCTGTTTTTT; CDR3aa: CASSLQGIRELFF
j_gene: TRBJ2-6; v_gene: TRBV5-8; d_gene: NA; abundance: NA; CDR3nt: TGTGCCAGCAGCTTACACCCATCCACCTCTGGGGCCAACGTCCTGACTTTC; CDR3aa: CASSLHPSTSGANVLTF
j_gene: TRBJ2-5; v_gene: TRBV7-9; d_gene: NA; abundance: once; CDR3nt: TGTGCCAGCAGCCCCGACACGGTCCAAGAGACCCAGTACTTC; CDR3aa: CASSPDTVQETQYF
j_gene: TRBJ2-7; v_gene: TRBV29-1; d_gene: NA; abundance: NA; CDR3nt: TGCAGCGTTGGGAGGGCCGGGGTCGCCGAGCAGTACTTC; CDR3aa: CSVGRAGVAEQYF
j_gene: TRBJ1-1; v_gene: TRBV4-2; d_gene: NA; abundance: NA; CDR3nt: TGTGCCAGCAGGCGATCAAACACTGAAGCTTTCTTT; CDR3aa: CASRRSNTEAFF
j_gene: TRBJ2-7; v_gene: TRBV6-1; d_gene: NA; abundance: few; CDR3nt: TGTGCCAGCAGTGAAGCGGCTGCAGAATCCTACGAGCAGTACTTC; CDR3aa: CASSEAAAESYEQYF
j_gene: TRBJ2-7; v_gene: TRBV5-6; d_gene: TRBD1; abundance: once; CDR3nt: TGTGCCAGCAGCCATGCTAGGGACAGCTACGAGCAGTACTTC; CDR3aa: CASSHARDSYEQYF
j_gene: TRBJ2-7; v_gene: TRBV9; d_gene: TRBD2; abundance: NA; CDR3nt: TGTGCCAGCAGCTCAACCCGGGGAGGGACGTACGAGCAGTACTTC; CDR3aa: CASSSTRGGTYEQYF
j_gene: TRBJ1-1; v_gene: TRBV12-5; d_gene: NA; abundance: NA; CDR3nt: TGTGCTAGTGGGAGGGTAGAGAACACTGAAGCTTTCTTT; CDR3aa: CASGRVENTEAFF
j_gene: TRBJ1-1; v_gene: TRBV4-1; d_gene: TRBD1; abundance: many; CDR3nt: TGCGCCAGCAGCCAAGGGGAGGGACAGGGGTATGCTGAAGCTTTCTTT; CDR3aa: CASSQGEGQGYAEAFF
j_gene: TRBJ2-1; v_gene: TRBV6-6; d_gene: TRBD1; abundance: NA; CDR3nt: TGTGCCAGCATTACCGGGACAGCCTACAATGAGCAGTTCTTC; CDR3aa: CASITGTAYNEQFF
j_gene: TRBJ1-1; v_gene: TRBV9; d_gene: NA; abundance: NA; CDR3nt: TGTGCCAGCAGCGCCACACCGGGACACCTGAACACTGAAGCTTTCTTT; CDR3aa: CASSATPGHLNTEAFF
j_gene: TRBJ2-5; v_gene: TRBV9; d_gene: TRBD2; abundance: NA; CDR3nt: TGTGCCAGCAGCGTAGGAGGTAGCGGGGGGGCCGGCGAGACCCAGTACTTC; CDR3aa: CASSVGGSGGAGETQYF
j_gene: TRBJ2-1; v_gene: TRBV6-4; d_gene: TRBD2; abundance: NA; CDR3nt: TGTGCCAGCAGTGACTCGGGACTAGCGGGGTACAATGAGCAGTTCTTC; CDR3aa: CASSDSGLAGYNEQFF
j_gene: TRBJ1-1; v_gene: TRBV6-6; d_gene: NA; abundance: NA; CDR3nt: TGTGCCAGCAGTTACGGCCAGAACACTGAAGCTTTCTTT; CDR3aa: CASSYGQNTEAFF